These 31 T cell receptor beta chains were sequenced from one sample in a study of PD-1 blockade in classical Hodgkin lymphoma. Profiling relied on immunoSEQ multiplex PCR, and the TCRdb table lists in-frame clones only, not all of them. Of fewer than 110,000 clones in the sample, around 89% were seen once. Each patient relapsed following autologous stem cell transplantation, and prior brentuximab vedotin exposure differed. The sequences come from peripheral blood mononuclear cells (PBMCs), collected before the second cycle of nivolumab. The receptor source for this set is a human donor with classical Hodgkin lymphoma.

The genes are TRBV5-8 and TRBJ1-1; TRBD1 might be the D (5 bases). The germline V and J ends were trimmed by 0 bases and 4 bases, with 10 bases remaining between them. Germline V gives CDR1 SGHTS, CDR2 YDEGEE. The CDR3 has 14 residues. The CDR3 is CASSLAGRGTEAFF. The CDR3 DNA follows: TGTGCCAGCAGCTTGGCAGGGCGGGGCACTGAAGCTTTCTTT.

V and J are TRBV5-4 and TRBJ1-4; 10 positions match TRBD1. The trim removed 2 bases at V and 7 bases at J, leaving 5 bases unmatched. The germline V gene encodes CDR1 SGHNT and CDR2 YYREEE (reference sequence). This CDR3 is built from 15 residues. CDR3 sequence reads: CASSLFGTGVEKLFF. CDR3 coding DNA: TGTGCCAGCAGCTTATTCGGGACAGGGGTTGAAAAACTGTTTTTT. The full variable domain, with the rest looked up from reference TRBV5-4 and TRBJ1-4, is ETGVTQSPTHLIKTRGQQVTLRCSSQSGHNTVSWYQQALGQGPQFIFQYYREEENGRGNFPPRFSGLQFPNYSSELNVNALELDDSALYLCASSLFGTGVEKLFFGSGTQLSVL.

This clone occurred once. The rearrangement joins TRBV28 to TRBJ2-7, with D maybe TRBD1 (6 bases). The CDR3 loop spans 17 amino acids. The germline V gene encodes CDR1 MDHEN and CDR2 SYDVKM. The V and J ends lost 3 bases and 5 bases respectively, with 23 bases between them. The CDR3 is CASSFSPRGTGLHEQYF. CDR3 nucleotide sequence: TGTGCCAGCAGTTTTTCTCCCCGGGGAACAGGGCTCCACGAGCAGTACTTC.

This clone turned up a few times. The genes are TRBV6-5 and TRBJ1-4; 10 bases agree with TRBD1. The CDR3 extends over 15 amino acids. The germline gives CDR1 MNHEY, CDR2 SVGAGI. Trimming at V came to 2 bases and at J to 10 bases, leaving 7 bases not matched to a gene. CDR3 bases: TGTGCCAGCAGTTACCAAGGGGACAGGGGCACAAAACTGTTTTTT. Its protein product is CASSYQGDRGTKLFF.

The chain carries TRBV30 and TRBJ1-6, with D possibly being TRBD1 (6 bases). From germline, CDR1 is GTSNPN and CDR2 SVGIG (reference sequence). CDR3 length: 14 amino acids. V was clipped by 4 bases and J by 8 bases, with 15 bases between them. Here the CDR3 DNA reads TGTGCCTGGACCTCTGGGGGGCCGTATTCACCCCTCCACTTT. As protein: CAWTSGGPYSPLHF.

CDR3 DNA sequence: TGTGCCAGCAGCGCGACTGGGAACACTGAAGCTTTCTTT. Protein: CASSATGNTEAFF. The chain joins TRBV13 to TRBJ1-1; D gene ambiguous. The CDR3 is 13 amino acids. The V gene lost 5 bases and the J gene lost 1 base, with 8 bases spanning the gap. Germline loops: CDR1 PRHDT, CDR2 FYEKMQ (reference sequence).

This clone occurred once. This CDR3 reads CSVDRGGRYTDTQYF. In DNA form, the CDR3 reads TGCAGCGTTGATCGGGGGGGAAGATACACAGATACGCAGTATTTT. The chain links TRBV29-1 to TRBJ2-3, with 8 nucleotides matching TRBD2. V lost 3 bases to trimming and J lost 2 bases; unmatched junction nucleotides: 7. The germline gives CDR1 SQVTM, CDR2 ANQGSEA. There are 15 residues in the CDR3.

This chain connects TRBV11-2 to TRBJ2-4; TRBD1 agrees at 7 bases. The length of the CDR3 is 16 residues. Germline V CDR1 and CDR2: SGHAT, FQNNGV. J was trimmed by 0 bases and V by 2 bases; bases with no gene match: 4. As DNA, the CDR3 is TGTGCCAGCAGCTTAAGGACAGGTTTAGCCAAAAACATTCAGTACTTC. This sequence encodes CASSLRTGLAKNIQYF.

To note about this clone: Within the sample, other DNA sequences also encode this same CDR3. J is TRBJ1-6 and V is TRBV7-8; no definite D call. This CDR3 has 14 residues. Trimming cost V 1 base and J 4 bases, with 5 bases left between them. Germline CDR1 and CDR2: SGHVS and FQNEAQ. The CDR3 DNA reads as TGTGCCAGCAGCTTAGACGGTTATAATTCACCCCTCCACTTT. It is translated as CASSLDGYNSPLHF.

The chain is built from TRBV19 and TRBJ1-2, with 7 bases identical to TRBD1. V shed 4 bases, J shed 5 bases, and the junction held 7 bases outside the gene matches. There are 14 residues in the CDR3. Germline V CDR1 and CDR2: LNHDA, SQIVND (reference sequence). CDR3: CASSKAGGGYGYTF. The CDR3 DNA reads TGTGCCAGTAGTAAGGCAGGGGGAGGATATGGCTACACCTTC.

The rearrangement uses TRBV7-8 and TRBJ2-7; D unresolved. V lost 3 bases, J lost 3 bases, and 12 bases lay in between. Per the germline V gene, CDR1 is SGHVS and CDR2 is FQNEAQ. The CDR3 is 14 amino acids. CDR3 DNA: TGTGCCAGCAGCTTGGGCTTGCGCCTCTACGAGCAGTACTTC. Protein: CASSLGLRLYEQYF.

The chain carries TRBV6-5 and TRBJ2-7; weak D call: TRBD1 (5 bases). The CDR3 consists of 14 residues. V was cut by 6 bases and J by 2 bases, with 14 bases left in between. Per germline, CDR1 MNHEY and CDR2 SVGAGI. The chain's CDR3 is CASRTSDIAYEQYF. The CDR3 nucleotides read TGTGCCAGCAGGACATCGGACATTGCCTACGAGCAGTACTTC.

This clone was counted once. V gene TRBV2 combines with J gene TRBJ1-1; a weak D match, TRBD1 (5 bases). Germline V gives CDR1 SNHLY, CDR2 FYNNEI. The CDR3 extends over 11 amino acids. V was pared by 10 bases and J by 5 bases, with 11 bases between. The CDR3 region is CATTRGTEAFF. CDR3 sequence (DNA): TGTGCCACCACCCGGGGGACTGAAGCTTTCTTT.

The chain links TRBV10-3 to TRBJ2-2; 11 bases fit TRBD1. Germline trimming cut 8 bases from V and 1 base from J; bases unmatched to any gene: 9. The germline CDR1 and CDR2 sequences are ENHRY and SYGVKD. The CDR3 covers 17 residues. CDR3 protein: CAIEDRGHFLNTGELFF. In DNA, the CDR3 is TGTGCCATCGAGGACAGGGGGCATTTTCTGAACACCGGGGAGCTGTTTTTT.

V gene TRBV29-1 combines with J gene TRBJ1-1; D not certain. CDR1 SQVTM and CDR2 ANQGSEA come from the germline V gene. V dropped 0 bases and J dropped 0 bases, with 8 bases sitting between them. The CDR3 extends over 14 amino acids. The CDR3 nucleotides are TGCAGCGTTGAAGATTTTGGGTTGAACACTGAAGCTTTCTTT. Its protein is CSVEDFGLNTEAFF.

This sequence joins TRBV2 and TRBJ2-3, with D perhaps given as TRBD1 or TRBD2 (7 bases each). CDR1 is SNHLY and CDR2 is FYNNEI in the germline V gene. The V and J ends lost 3 bases and 8 bases respectively, with 18 bases between them. The length of the CDR3 is 15 residues. The CDR3 sequence is CASSDGTQGGVTQYF. Written as DNA, the CDR3 is TGTGCCAGCAGTGATGGGACCCAGGGGGGGGTTACGCAGTATTTT.

The rearrangement links TRBV20-1 to TRBJ2-1; a weak D match, TRBD1 (6 bases). The germline V and J ends were trimmed by 3 bases and 6 bases, with 6 bases remaining between them. The germline V gene encodes CDR1 DFQATT and CDR2 SNEGSKA (reference sequence). The length of the CDR3 is 11 residues. The CDR3: CSARDSNEQFF. The DNA for the CDR3 is TGCAGTGCTAGGGACAGCAATGAGCAGTTCTTC.

This chain uses TRBV4-1 with TRBJ1-6; D uncertain. V lost 0 bases to trimming and J lost 8 bases, with 17 bases between them. The CDR3 has 17 residues. Per the germline V gene, CDR1 is MGHRA and CDR2 is YSYEKL. The CDR3 reads CASSQDGLEGGYSPLHF. The DNA of the CDR3 is TGCGCCAGCAGCCAAGACGGACTCGAGGGAGGTTATTCACCCCTCCACTTT.

The J gene is TRBJ2-1, the V gene TRBV19; 13 bases are shared with TRBD2. V shed 9 bases, J shed 4 bases, and the junction held 3 bases outside the gene matches. The CDR3 loop spans 14 amino acids. CDR1 and CDR2 from the germline V gene are LNHDA and SQIVND (reference sequence). The DNA for the CDR3 is TGTGCCAGCCGGACTAGCGGGGGTTACAATGAGCAGTTCTTC. It is translated as CASRTSGGYNEQFF.

The chain recombines TRBV6-4 with TRBJ1-2; the D is unclear. V shed 7 bases and J shed 0 bases, with 15 bases lying between them. Germline-derived CDR1 and CDR2 are MRHNA and SNTAGT. This CDR3 is built from 15 residues. The CDR3 region is CASKREPGPNYGYTF. CDR3 in DNA: TGTGCCAGCAAACGGGAGCCAGGACCTAACTATGGCTACACCTTC.

This clone showed up just a few times. The rearrangement links TRBV7-2 to TRBJ1-2; D remains unclear. Looked up from germline, CDR1 is SGHTA and CDR2 is FQGNSA. The CDR3 covers 12 residues. Trimming took off 11 bases at V and 0 bases at J, with 10 bases between the two ends. The CDR3 DNA reads TGTACCGGGGATCCAGCTAACTATGGCTACACCTTC. Translation: CTGDPANYGYTF.

J is TRBJ2-1 and V is TRBV30, with D possibly being TRBD1 (7 bases). Trimming removed 0 bases from V and 7 bases from J, with 13 bases in between. Germline assignment: CDR1 GTSNPN and CDR2 SVGIG (reference sequence). The CDR3 contains 14 residues. The DNA for the CDR3 is TGTGCCTGGAGTGTACGGGGGACAGTGAATGAGCAGTTCTTC. Residues: CAWSVRGTVNEQFF.

This chain connects TRBV29-1 to TRBJ1-4; 9 positions agree with TRBD1. CDR3 size: 14 residues. Looked up from germline, CDR1 is SQVTM and CDR2 is ANQGSEA. V was clipped by 1 base and J by 8 bases; unmatched bases: 5. The CDR3 region is CSVEGLGQGEKLFF. The CDR3 DNA is TGCAGCGTTGAAGGTTTGGGACAGGGAGAAAAACTGTTTTTT.

This sequence joins TRBV14 and TRBJ2-5; D is unresolved. V shed 0 bases and J shed 4 bases, with 15 bases lying between them. Looked up from germline, CDR1 is SGHDN and CDR2 is FVKESK. The CDR3 covers 16 residues. Here the CDR3 DNA reads TGTGCCAGCAGCCAAGATTGTTTTAAGTTGGCAGAGACCCAGTACTTC. As protein: CASSQDCFKLAETQYF.

This clone was recorded once. The CDR3, as DNA: TGTGCCTGGAGACGCGAAAACTATGGCTACACCTTC. It specifies CAWRRENYGYTF. The chain is built from TRBV30 and TRBJ1-2; D is unclear. The CDR3 spans 12 residues. Looked up from germline, CDR1 is GTSNPN and CDR2 is SVGIG (reference sequence). Trimming pared 3 bases from V and 2 bases from J, leaving 7 bases between.

This sequence joins TRBV5-5 and TRBJ2-5; D is undetermined. This CDR3 comprises 15 residues. The germline V gene has CDR1 SGHKS and CDR2 YYEKEE (reference sequence). Trimming removed 1 base at V and 3 bases at J, with 13 bases between. The chain's CDR3 is CASSLWAAKEETQYF. The CDR3 nucleotides read TGTGCCAGCAGCTTGTGGGCGGCGAAGGAAGAGACCCAGTACTTC.

V and J are TRBV7-9 and TRBJ2-4; D tentatively fits TRBD1 or TRBD2 (5 bases each). CDR3 length: 16 residues. Trimming left V 1 base short and J 0 bases short, with 10 bases between. CDR1 SEHNR and CDR2 FQNEAQ come from the germline V gene (reference sequence). The CDR3 reads CASSLGVGVAKNIQYF. For the CDR3, the DNA is TGTGCCAGCAGCTTAGGAGTGGGGGTAGCCAAAAACATTCAGTACTTC.

The chain employs TRBV5-6 and TRBJ1-3, with a possible D match to TRBD1 (5 bases). Trimming cost V 1 base and J 0 bases, with 14 bases left between them. This CDR3 comprises 17 residues. Germline-derived CDR1 and CDR2 are SGHDT and YYEEEE. The CDR3 bases are TGTGCCAGCAGCTTGTTGAAGGGGACGTTCTCTGGAAACACCATATATTTT. Amino acid sequence: CASSLLKGTFSGNTIYF.

The table lists this clone with a count of one. The chain uses TRBV11-2 and TRBJ1-3; the D is unclear. Trimming removed 5 bases from V and 4 bases from J, with 6 bases in between. The germline V gene encodes CDR1 SGHAT and CDR2 FQNNGV. This CDR3 region has 12 residues. DNA of the CDR3: TGTGCCAGCAGCGTACTCGGAAACACCATATATTTT. Its translation is CASSVLGNTIYF.

V usage is TRBV5-1 and J usage is TRBJ1-2; D may be TRBD1 (6 bases). The V gene's germline CDR1 is SGHRS and CDR2 YFSETQ. This CDR3 contains 14 residues. V dropped 4 bases and J dropped 3 bases, with 13 bases sitting between them. The CDR3 coding sequence is TGCGCCAGCAGCCGGGGTGGGGGCGACTATGGCTACACCTTC. Its translation: CASSRGGGDYGYTF.

The chain combines TRBV10-2 with TRBJ2-3; no firm D call. Trimming took off 3 bases at V and 2 bases at J, with 12 bases between the two ends. CDR1 and CDR2 (germline): WSHSY, SAAADI. The CDR3 runs 15 residues. The CDR3 spells CASSERQAFTDTQYF. CDR3 sequence (DNA): TGCGCCAGCAGTGAACGGCAGGCATTCACAGATACGCAGTATTTT.